A single T cell receptor (beta chain) is shown here with its context. Antigen: not known. Original handling: Junction-only sequences without quality scores came from ImmunoSEQ, so filtering differed. The assay was immunoSEQ multiplex PCR, and TCRdb's table has in-frame clones only and misses some. The DNA gave D and trimming, while V, J and clone size come from that table. The sample holds roughly 770,000 clones, about 96% seen once. The naive CD8 subset, CD45RO-negative cells positively selected for CCR7, excluded terminally differentiated effector memory CD45RA+ cells. V was clipped by 7 bases and J by 3 bases, with 17 bases between them. The length of the CDR3 is 14 residues. Germline CDR1 SQVTM, CDR2 ANQGSEA. The data originate from a study of shared clonotypes between healthy human individuals. Study findings and constraints: Some naive CD4 clonotypes, around 4.9%, turned up in common across a few donors. Clonotypes not shared had lower generation probabilities than those common to all four donors.

The TCR comes from a man between 25 and 39 years old in good health. The chain joins TRBV29-1 to TRBJ2-3; D is unresolved. The sample was naive CD8+ T cells sorted from blood. CDR3 in DNA: TGCAGCGCTCCTGGGCGAAGACGGACAGATACGCAGTATTTT. Its protein is CSAPGRRRTDTQYF.